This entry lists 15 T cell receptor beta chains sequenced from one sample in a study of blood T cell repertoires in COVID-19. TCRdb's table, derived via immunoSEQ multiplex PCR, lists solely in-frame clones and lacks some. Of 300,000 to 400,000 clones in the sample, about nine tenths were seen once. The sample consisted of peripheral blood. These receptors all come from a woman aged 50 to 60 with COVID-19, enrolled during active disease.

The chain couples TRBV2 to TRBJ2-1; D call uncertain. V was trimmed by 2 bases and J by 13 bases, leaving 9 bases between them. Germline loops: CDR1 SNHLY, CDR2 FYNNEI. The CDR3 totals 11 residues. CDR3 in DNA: TGTGCCAGCAGTGAAAATCCCTATCAGTTCTTC. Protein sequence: CASSENPYQFF.

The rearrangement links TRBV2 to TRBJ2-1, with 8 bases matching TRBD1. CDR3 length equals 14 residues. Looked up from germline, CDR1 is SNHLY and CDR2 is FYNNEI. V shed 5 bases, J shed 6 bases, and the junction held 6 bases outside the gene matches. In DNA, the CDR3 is TGTGCCAGCAGTACGGACAGGGATGGCAATGAGCAGTTCTTC. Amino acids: CASSTDRDGNEQFF.

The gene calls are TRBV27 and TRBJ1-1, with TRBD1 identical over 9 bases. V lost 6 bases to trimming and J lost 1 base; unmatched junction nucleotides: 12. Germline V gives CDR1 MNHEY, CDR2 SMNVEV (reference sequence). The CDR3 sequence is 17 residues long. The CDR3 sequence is CASSFLSRGQGNTEAFF. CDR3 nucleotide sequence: TGTGCCAGCAGCTTCCTAAGCAGGGGACAGGGGAACACTGAAGCTTTCTTT.

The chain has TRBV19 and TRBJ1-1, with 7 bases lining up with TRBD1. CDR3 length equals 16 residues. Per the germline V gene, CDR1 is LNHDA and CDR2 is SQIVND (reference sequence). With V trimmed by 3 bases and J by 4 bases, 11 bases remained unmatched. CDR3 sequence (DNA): TGTGCCAGTAGTATTAGAGGGGGCTTCGTGAGCACTGAAGCTTTCTTT. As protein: CASSIRGGFVSTEAFF. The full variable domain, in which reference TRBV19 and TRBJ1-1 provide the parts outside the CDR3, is DGGITQSPKYLFRKEGQNVTLSCEQNLNHDAMYWYRQDPGQGLRLIYYSQIVNDFQKGDIAEGYSVSREKKESFPLTVTSAQKNPTAFYLCASSIRGGFVSTEAFFGQGTRLTVV.

CDR3 loop: CASSLSGTGGTEQYF. The CDR3 DNA follows: TGTGCCAGCAGCTTATCCGGGACAGGGGGTACTGAGCAGTACTTC. The rearrangement joins TRBV5-8 to TRBJ2-7; 11 positions match TRBD1. J was trimmed by 7 bases and V by 2 bases; bases with no gene match: 8. Germline assignment: CDR1 SGHTS and CDR2 YDEGEE. The CDR3 length is 15 residues.

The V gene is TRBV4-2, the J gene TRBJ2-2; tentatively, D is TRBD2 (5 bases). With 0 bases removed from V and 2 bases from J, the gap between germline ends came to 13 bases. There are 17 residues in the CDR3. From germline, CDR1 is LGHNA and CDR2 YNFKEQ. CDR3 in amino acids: CASSQDHGAANTGELFF. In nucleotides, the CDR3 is TGTGCCAGCAGCCAAGATCATGGAGCGGCAAACACCGGGGAGCTGTTTTTT.

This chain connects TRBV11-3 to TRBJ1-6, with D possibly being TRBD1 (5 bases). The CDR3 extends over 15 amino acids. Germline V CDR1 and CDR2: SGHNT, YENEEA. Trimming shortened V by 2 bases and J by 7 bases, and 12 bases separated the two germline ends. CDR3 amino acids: CASSLQGYANSPLHF. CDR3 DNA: TGTGCCAGCAGCTTACAGGGTTACGCCAATTCACCCCTCCACTTT.

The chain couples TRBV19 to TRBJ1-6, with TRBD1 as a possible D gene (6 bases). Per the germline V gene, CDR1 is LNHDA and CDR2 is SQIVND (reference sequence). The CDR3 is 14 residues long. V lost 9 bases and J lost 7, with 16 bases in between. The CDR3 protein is CASINSGGNSPLHF. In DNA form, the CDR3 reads TGTGCCAGCATTAATTCGGGGGGCAATTCACCCCTCCACTTT.

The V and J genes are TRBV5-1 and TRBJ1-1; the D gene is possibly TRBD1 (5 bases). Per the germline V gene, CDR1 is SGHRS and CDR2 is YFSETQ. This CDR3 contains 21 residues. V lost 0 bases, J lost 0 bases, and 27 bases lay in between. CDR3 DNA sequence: TGCGCCAGCAGCTTGGAACTCCGTATTAACACTCGGGACTGGATGAACACTGAAGCTTTCTTT. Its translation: CASSLELRINTRDWMNTEAFF.

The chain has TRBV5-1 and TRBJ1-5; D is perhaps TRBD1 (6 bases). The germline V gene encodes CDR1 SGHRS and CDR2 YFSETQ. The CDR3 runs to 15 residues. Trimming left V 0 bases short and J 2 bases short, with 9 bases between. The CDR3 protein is CASSLGAGGNQPQHF. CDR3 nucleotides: TGCGCCAGCAGCTTGGGGGCAGGGGGCAATCAGCCCCAGCATTTT.

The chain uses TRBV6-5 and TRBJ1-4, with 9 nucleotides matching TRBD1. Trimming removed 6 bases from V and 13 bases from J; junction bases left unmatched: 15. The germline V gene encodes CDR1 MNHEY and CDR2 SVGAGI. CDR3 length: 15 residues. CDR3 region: CASSINRGRVVSLFF. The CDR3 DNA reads TGTGCCAGCAGCATTAACAGGGGGCGCGTAGTCTCACTGTTTTTT.

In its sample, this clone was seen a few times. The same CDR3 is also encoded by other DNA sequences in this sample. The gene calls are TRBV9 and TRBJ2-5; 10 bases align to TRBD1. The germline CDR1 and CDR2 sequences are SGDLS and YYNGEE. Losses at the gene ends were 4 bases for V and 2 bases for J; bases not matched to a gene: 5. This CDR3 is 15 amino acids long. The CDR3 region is CASSTRTGGQETQYF. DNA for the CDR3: TGTGCCAGCAGCACAAGGACAGGGGGGCAAGAGACCCAGTACTTC.

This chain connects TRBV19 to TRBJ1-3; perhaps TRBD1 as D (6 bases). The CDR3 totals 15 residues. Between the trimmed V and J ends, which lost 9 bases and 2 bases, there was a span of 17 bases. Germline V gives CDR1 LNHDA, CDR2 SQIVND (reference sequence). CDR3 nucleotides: TGTGCCAGCCATCCGACAGGCTATGCTGGAAACACCATATATTTT. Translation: CASHPTGYAGNTIYF. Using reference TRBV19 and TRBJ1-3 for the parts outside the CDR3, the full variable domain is DGGITQSPKYLFRKEGQNVTLSCEQNLNHDAMYWYRQDPGQGLRLIYYSQIVNDFQKGDIAEGYSVSREKKESFPLTVTSAQKNPTAFYLCASHPTGYAGNTIYFGEGSWLTVV.

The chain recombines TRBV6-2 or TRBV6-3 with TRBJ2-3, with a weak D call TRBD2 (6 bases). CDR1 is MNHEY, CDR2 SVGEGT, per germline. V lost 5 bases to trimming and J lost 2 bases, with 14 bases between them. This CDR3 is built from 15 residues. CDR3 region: CASSAGQGFTDTQYF. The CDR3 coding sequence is TGTGCCAGCAGTGCGGGGCAAGGTTTCACAGATACGCAGTATTTT.

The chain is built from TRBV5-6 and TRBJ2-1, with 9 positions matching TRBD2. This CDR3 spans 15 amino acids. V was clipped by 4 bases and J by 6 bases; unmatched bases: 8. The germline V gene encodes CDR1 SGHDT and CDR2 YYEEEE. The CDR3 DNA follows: TGTGCCAGCAGCGAGCTAGCGGGATCGGCCAATGAGCAGTTCTTC. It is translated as CASSELAGSANEQFF.